This TCR beta chain was profiled in a study of blood T cell repertoires in COVID-19. Study information: Whether acute or convalescent, the COVID-19 samples came from the United States, Italy and Spain. T cells, B-cell-depleted T cells, or PBMCs provided the cDNA or gDNA that served as material.

This clone was recorded only once. In the original analysis: Amplification of reference gene primers was used by the study to estimate nucleated cell counts. TCRdb's table, derived via immunoSEQ multiplex PCR, lists solely in-frame clones and lacks some. V, J and clone size derive from that table, while D and trimming were established from the DNA sequence. The repertoire holds about 220,000 clones, with 80% to 90% as singletons. Trimming pared 4 bases from V and 2 bases from J, leaving 10 bases between. Germline CDR1 reads SGHNT; CDR2 reads YYREEE (reference sequence). The CDR3 consists of 15 residues.

Material for sequencing was peripheral blood. The chain has TRBV5-4 and TRBJ2-6, with a possible D match to TRBD2 (6 bases). This TCR was recovered from a woman aged 45-65 years with acute or convalescent COVID-19. The CDR3 nucleotides read TGTGCCAGCAGCCCGCCGGGGGCTGGGGCCAACGTCCTGACTTTC. It translates to CASSPPGAGANVLTF.